Described below is a single T cell receptor beta chain sequence and its context. The V and J ends lost 3 bases and 4 bases respectively, with 8 bases between them. The length of the CDR3 is 13 residues. Germline CDR1 is WNHNN and CDR2 is SYGVQD (reference sequence). The data are from a study of OX40 agonist ivuxolimab in advanced cancers. The protocol was immunoSEQ multiplex PCR, while the TCRdb copy is restricted to in-frame clones and leaves out a portion. The data contain about 49,000 clones, about 85% of them singletons. This chain joins TRBV10-1 and TRBJ2-3; D may be TRBD1 (5 bases). The source is an adult with an advanced solid tumor such as melanoma, head and neck, liver or kidney cancer. Specimen: CD4+ or CD8+ T cells sorted from blood, collected in a trial of the OX40 agonist ivuxolimab. The CDR3 DNA reads TGCGCCAGCAGTGATCTAGGGGCAGATACGCAGTATTTT. Translating it yields CASSDLGADTQYF.